The 30 T cell receptor beta chains listed next were all sequenced from one sample in a study of chemoradiotherapy in HPV16-positive cancers. Sequencing was performed with immunoSEQ multiplex PCR; in TCRdb, only in-frame clones are kept and a portion is missing. The data contain some 5,600 clones, roughly 88% of them singletons. Sequencing used tumor tissue, obtained from a patient who underwent chemoradiotherapy. The receptors here all came from a human donor with HPV-associated anogenital cancer.

The chain uses TRBV11-2 and TRBJ2-3, with TRBD2 matching over 11 bases. Trimming cost V 2 bases and J 2 bases; bases outside gene matches: 3. Germline V lookup: CDR1 SGHAT, CDR2 FQNNGV. The CDR3 covers 16 residues. The CDR3: CASSLTSGGPTDTQYF. In nucleotides, the CDR3 is TGTGCCAGCAGCTTAACTAGCGGGGGCCCCACAGATACGCAGTATTTT.

CDR3 protein: CARQLAGEETQYF. Written as DNA, the CDR3 is TGTGCCAGGCAACTAGCGGGTGAAGAGACCCAGTACTTC. The chain combines TRBV21-1 with TRBJ2-5; the table's D call, TRBD2, has no DNA check behind it. TRBV21-1 is shown as a pseudogene. The CDR3 runs to 13 residues.

This CDR3 is CASSFTGQGSQYF. CDR3 DNA: TGTGCCAGTAGTTTCACAGGACAGGGTAGTCAGTATTTT. The chain combines TRBV19 with TRBJ2-3, with 8 bases that match TRBD1. V lost 5 bases and J lost 12; bases outside the gene matches: 10. In germline, CDR1 is LNHDA, CDR2 SQIVND (reference sequence). This CDR3 has 13 residues.

The CDR3 region has the DNA TGCGCCAGCAGTCATGCCCGGGACAGGGGGAAAGACTCACCCCTCCACTTT. Translating it yields CASSHARDRGKDSPLHF. The chain has TRBV23-1 and TRBJ1-6; 11 nucleotides agree with TRBD1. TRBV23-1 is an open reading frame, and its role is uncertain. The CDR3 sequence is 17 residues long. The V segment lost 3 bases and the J segment 10 bases; nucleotides outside the gene matches: 11.

This chain links TRBV4-2 with TRBJ2-7, with TRBD1 matching 11 bases. V shed 6 bases, J shed 3 bases, and the junction held 7 bases outside the gene matches. This CDR3 is built from 15 residues. The germline V gene has CDR1 LGHNA and CDR2 YNFKEQ. The CDR3 nucleotides read TGTGCCAGCAGGGATACCGGGACAGGGGGCTACGAGCAGTACTTC. Translating gives CASRDTGTGGYEQYF.

The CDR3 sequence: CASTHLNQPQHF. For the CDR3, the DNA is TGTGCCAGTACCCACCTGAATCAGCCCCAGCATTTT. The rearrangement joins TRBV19 to TRBJ1-5; D not certain. The CDR3 spans 12 residues. V was cut by 7 bases and J by 4 bases, with 8 bases left in between. Germline CDR1 is LNHDA and CDR2 is SQIVND (reference sequence). Full variable domain (outside the CDR3, taken from reference TRBV19 and TRBJ1-5): DGGITQSPKYLFRKEGQNVTLSCEQNLNHDAMYWYRQDPGQGLRLIYYSQIVNDFQKGDIAEGYSVSREKKESFPLTVTSAQKNPTAFYLCASTHLNQPQHFGDGTRLSIL.

The V call is TRBV18, the J call TRBJ1-5; 9 nucleotides align to TRBD1. The CDR3 covers 14 residues. V was pared by 6 bases and J by 6 bases, with 6 bases of the junction left unmatched. Per the germline V gene, CDR1 is KGHSH and CDR2 is LQKENI. The CDR3 loop is CASSTGTGTQPQHF. The CDR3 coding sequence is TGTGCCAGCTCGACCGGGACAGGGACTCAGCCCCAGCATTTT. The full variable domain, in which reference TRBV18 and TRBJ1-5 provide the parts outside the CDR3, is NAGVMQNPRHLVRRRGQEARLRCSPMKGHSHVYWYRQLPEEGLKFMVYLQKENIIDESGMPKERFSAEFPKEGPSILRIQQVVRGDSAAYFCASSTGTGTQPQHFGDGTRLSIL.

The chain is built from TRBV30 and TRBJ2-5; 10 bases fit TRBD2. This CDR3 contains 17 residues. V dropped 1 base and J dropped 9; count of bases not matched to a gene: 17. Germline V lookup: CDR1 GTSNPN, CDR2 SVGIG (reference sequence). This CDR3 is CAWSALAQTSGRSPQYF. The CDR3 DNA follows: TGTGCCTGGAGTGCCCTAGCACAGACTAGCGGGCGGAGCCCCCAGTACTTC.

This clone has more than one count but fewer than ten. The chain carries TRBV18 and TRBJ2-7, with D possibly being TRBD1 or TRBD2 (6 bases each). The CDR3 runs 16 residues. V was cut by 2 bases and J by 5 bases, with 19 bases left in between. CDR1 is KGHSH, CDR2 LQKENI, per germline. The CDR3 is CASSPSGGLLLHEQYF. Written as DNA, the CDR3 is TGTGCCAGCTCACCAAGTGGGGGGCTTCTCCTCCACGAGCAGTACTTC. Full variable domain (missing parts from reference TRBV18 and TRBJ2-7): NAGVMQNPRHLVRRRGQEARLRCSPMKGHSHVYWYRQLPEEGLKFMVYLQKENIIDESGMPKERFSAEFPKEGPSILRIQQVVRGDSAAYFCASSPSGGLLLHEQYFGPGTRLTVT.

This chain connects TRBV7-2 to TRBJ2-7, with D perhaps matching TRBD1 or TRBD2 (6 bases each). Germline V gene data show CDR1 as SGHTA and CDR2 as FQGNSA. This CDR3 has 14 residues. Trimming took off 2 bases at V and 2 bases at J, with 10 bases between the two ends. This CDR3 reads CASSLTGAAYEQYF. The CDR3, as DNA: TGTGCCAGCAGCTTAACGGGGGCGGCCTACGAGCAGTACTTC.

This clone was seen just once. The chain joins TRBV4-1 to TRBJ1-1; D may be TRBD1 (6 bases). The CDR3 extends over 16 amino acids. CDR1 and CDR2 (germline): MGHRA, YSYEKL. Trimming took off 1 base at V and 2 bases at J, with 14 bases between the two ends. As DNA, the CDR3 is TGCGCCAGCAGCCAAGTGGGGACACCCTTAAACACTGAAGCTTTCTTT. Its protein product is CASSQVGTPLNTEAFF.

V usage is TRBV7-2 and J usage is TRBJ1-5; 11 bases are a match to TRBD1. V was pared by 5 bases and J by 6 bases, with 6 bases of the junction left unmatched. This CDR3 comprises 15 residues. Germline CDR1 reads SGHTA; CDR2 reads FQGNSA. The DNA for the CDR3 is TGTGCCAGCAGCGCGCGGACAGGGGGCGGTCAGCCCCAGCATTTT. The encoded protein is CASSARTGGGQPQHF.

The V and J genes are TRBV2 and TRBJ1-4; possibly TRBD1 for D (6 bases). The germline V gene has CDR1 SNHLY and CDR2 FYNNEI. V was pared by 8 bases and J by 4 bases, with 14 bases between. CDR3 length: 14 amino acids. The CDR3 DNA reads TGTGCCAGCCGCCGGCAGGGGATTAATGAAAAACTGTTTTTT. Its translation is CASRRQGINEKLFF.

The rearrangement links TRBV29-1 to TRBJ1-1; D might be TRBD1 (5 bases). Germline V gene lookup returns CDR1 SQVTM and CDR2 ANQGSEA. Trimming left V 3 bases short and J 5 bases short, with 16 bases between. This CDR3 spans 14 amino acids. CDR3 bases: TGCAGCGTTGATCACGGGGCACGGAGGACTGAAGCTTTCTTT. Translating it yields CSVDHGARRTEAFF.

V and J are TRBV7-6 and TRBJ2-1; 7 bases map to TRBD1. J gave up 2 bases and V 3 bases, and 7 bases lay outside the gene matches. CDR1 and CDR2 from the germline V gene are SGHVS and FNYEAQ. There are 16 residues in the CDR3. CDR3 amino acids: CASSLQPQGAYNEQFF. The CDR3 DNA reads as TGTGCCAGCAGCTTGCAACCCCAGGGGGCCTACAATGAGCAGTTCTTC.

This clone appeared a few times. This chain connects TRBV5-1 to TRBJ2-2; maybe TRBD1 (5 bases). V lost 3 bases and J lost 1, with 10 bases in between. This CDR3 is built from 15 residues. Germline V gives CDR1 SGHRS, CDR2 YFSETQ. CDR3 residues: CASSSDNKNTGELFF. The DNA for the CDR3 is TGCGCCAGCAGCTCGGACAACAAGAACACCGGGGAGCTGTTTTTT.

The V gene is TRBV21-1, the J gene TRBJ2-3; the table's D gene call, TRBD2, was not cross checked with the DNA. TRBV21-1 is an annotated pseudogene. This CDR3 is 22 amino acids long. This CDR3 reads CASSNWFPLSSGVVASTDTQYF. CDR3 DNA: TGTGCCAGCAGCAACTGGTTCCCCCTATCCAGCGGGGTGGTTGCTAGCACAGATACGCAGTATTTT.

This rearrangement joins TRBV6-6 to TRBJ1-5; 10 bases agree with TRBD1. The V gene end was trimmed by 4 bases and the J gene end by 5 bases; junction bases not matched to a gene: 8. The CDR3 is 16 residues long. Germline V gene lookup returns CDR1 MNHNY and CDR2 SVGAGI (reference sequence). This CDR3 reads CASSWTGGPGDQPQHF. The CDR3 bases are TGTGCCAGCAGTTGGACAGGGGGTCCAGGAGATCAGCCCCAGCATTTT.

The chain uses TRBV6-1 and TRBJ1-4, with D maybe TRBD1 (5 bases). The CDR3 contains 14 residues. The germline V gene encodes CDR1 MNHNS and CDR2 SASEGT. The V end was cut by 4 bases, the J end by 5 bases, with 11 bases between. CDR3 nucleotide sequence: TGTGCCAGCAGTGTAGTGACAGTCAATGAAAAACTGTTTTTT. This encodes CASSVVTVNEKLFF.

As to this clone: Sequence at one end of the junction differs from germline and may be a read error. The rearrangement joins TRBV5-1 to TRBJ1-1; maybe TRBD1 (5 bases). Germline V gene sequence: CDR1 SGHRS, CDR2 YFSETQ. This CDR3 is 14 amino acids long. The CDR3 region is CASSLWGVNTEAFF. The CDR3 DNA reads as TGTGCCAGCAGCTTGTGGGGGGTGAACACTGAAGCTTTCTTT.

The chain employs TRBV6-1 and TRBJ2-2; TRBD2 matches at 8 bases. V lost 6 bases to trimming and J lost 5 bases; unmatched junction nucleotides: 2. Germline V gene data show CDR1 as MNHNS and CDR2 as SASEGT. The CDR3 covers 13 residues. The CDR3 loop reads CASRGLVTGELFF. As DNA, the CDR3 is TGTGCCAGCAGGGGACTAGTTACCGGGGAGCTGTTTTTT.

V is TRBV7-9 and J is TRBJ2-3, with D perhaps being TRBD1 or TRBD2 (5 bases each). Trimming pared 1 base from V and 0 bases from J, leaving 8 bases between. The CDR3 runs to 15 residues. Per the germline V gene, CDR1 is SEHNR and CDR2 is FQNEAQ (reference sequence). The CDR3 reads CASSLGWDSTDTQYF. The CDR3 DNA reads as TGTGCCAGCAGCTTAGGGTGGGACAGCACAGATACGCAGTATTTT. Using reference TRBV7-9 and TRBJ2-3 for the parts outside the CDR3, the full variable domain is DTGVSQNPRHKITKRGQNVTFRCDPISEHNRLYWYRQTLGQGPEFLTYFQNEAQLEKSRLLSDRFSAERPKGSFSTLEIQRTEQGDSAMYLCASSLGWDSTDTQYFGPGTRLTVL.

The chain carries TRBV2 and TRBJ1-6; D not resolved. This CDR3 spans 15 amino acids. Germline CDR1 and CDR2: SNHLY and FYNNEI. Trimming removed 6 bases at V and 0 bases at J, with 9 bases between. DNA of the CDR3: TGTGCCAGCAGAACAGTGAGCTCCTATAATTCACCCCTCCACTTT. The encoded protein is CASRTVSSYNSPLHF.

The genes are TRBV5-5 and TRBJ1-1; D remains ambiguous. The germline V gene encodes CDR1 SGHKS and CDR2 YYEKEE (reference sequence). The CDR3 totals 15 residues. V was shortened by 7 bases and J by 0 bases, with 16 bases between the two germline ends. The CDR3 protein is CASSYSPFLNTEAFF. The CDR3 DNA reads as TGTGCCAGCTCCTACAGCCCATTCCTGAACACTGAAGCTTTCTTT.

CDR3 in DNA: TGTGCCAGCAGCTTGAACGGGGGGGCCCGAAGCACAGATACGCAGTATTTT. Translating gives CASSLNGGARSTDTQYF. The chain couples TRBV7-2 to TRBJ2-3, with 8 nucleotides matching TRBD2. Germline V gives CDR1 SGHTA, CDR2 FQGNSA. The CDR3 loop spans 17 amino acids. V shed 3 bases and J 0 bases; nucleotides not matched to a gene: 8.

This rearrangement joins TRBV9 to TRBJ2-3; the D call may be TRBD1 or TRBD2 (5 bases each). Trimming took off 4 bases at V and 2 bases at J, with 20 bases between the two ends. The germline V gene encodes CDR1 SGDLS and CDR2 YYNGEE. There are 17 residues in the CDR3. The CDR3 nucleotides read TGTGCCAGCAGCCCCCGACGGCTGGGGGTAGCCACAGATACGCAGTATTTT. It translates to CASSPRRLGVATDTQYF. The entire variable domain, with the rest obtained from reference TRBV9 and TRBJ2-3, is as follows: DSGVTQTPKHLITATGQRVTLRCSPRSGDLSVYWYQQSLDQGLQFLIQYYNGEERAKGNILERFSAQQFPDLHSELNLSSLELGDSALYFCASSPRRLGVATDTQYFGPGTRLTVL.

This chain joins TRBV7-2 and TRBJ1-1; TRBD1 might be the D (6 bases). CDR3 length: 14 residues. Trimming removed 9 bases from V and 0 bases from J, with 14 bases in between. Looked up from germline, CDR1 is SGHTA and CDR2 is FQGNSA. The CDR3 spells CASRTASMNTEAFF. DNA for the CDR3: TGTGCCAGTAGGACAGCCTCGATGAACACTGAAGCTTTCTTT.

The J gene is TRBJ2-1, the V gene TRBV11-2, with 10 nucleotides matching TRBD1. Germline V gene lookup returns CDR1 SGHAT and CDR2 FQNNGV. This CDR3 has 15 amino acids. Trimming removed 3 bases from V and 2 bases from J; junction bases left unmatched: 1. CDR3 nucleotide sequence: TGTGCCAGCAGCTTGGGGACAGGGGCCTACAATGAGCAGTTCTTC. Translating it yields CASSLGTGAYNEQFF. The full variable domain, with the rest looked up from reference TRBV11-2 and TRBJ2-1, is EAGVAQSPRYKIIEKRQSVAFWCNPISGHATLYWYQQILGQGPKLLIQFQNNGVVDDSQLPKDRFSAERLKGVDSTLKIQPAKLEDSAVYLCASSLGTGAYNEQFFGPGTRLTVL.

The genes are TRBV7-2 and TRBJ2-5; no clear D gene. The CDR3 is 12 amino acids. Trimming cost V 4 bases and J 5 bases, with 8 bases left between them. Germline values: CDR1 SGHTA, CDR2 FQGNSA. The CDR3 loop is CASSYPPETQYF. The DNA for the CDR3 is TGTGCCAGCAGCTACCCACCCGAGACCCAGTACTTC.

The V and J genes are TRBV7-9 and TRBJ1-3, with 9 bases lining up with TRBD1. V trimming: 6 bases; J trimming: 0 bases; junction bases outside the gene matches: 3. The CDR3 has 15 residues. Per the germline V gene, CDR1 is SEHNR and CDR2 is FQNEAQ (reference sequence). The DNA for the CDR3 is TGTGCCAGCAGTCCGACAGGGGGCTCTGGAAACACCATATATTTT. This codes for CASSPTGGSGNTIYF.